Sequencing of this T cell receptor beta chain was carried out in a study of blood T cells in healthy people across ages. Study results and caveats: Strongly correlated with naive T cell percentage was TCR beta diversity. Roughly linear declines in TCR beta diversity per million T cells occurred with age.

The authors drew around 11 milliliters of peripheral blood from each donor. Total RNA, at least 5 micrograms per sample, was extracted from PBMCs. From germline, CDR1 is MNHEY and CDR2 SVGAGI. This CDR3 region has 16 residues. Trimming removed 6 bases from V and 4 bases from J; junction bases left unmatched: 13. This clonotype showed up just a few times. Its specificity is not known. It was with a sample-barcoded 5' primer and a J-beta primer mix that a second PCR of roughly 7 to 12 cycles was run. In TCRdb, the 5' RACE reads were re-called with MiXCR into one record per CDR3 protein. This table holds 700,000 to 900,000 distinct CDR3 sequences, 53% found once.

Sample: blood. The chain carries TRBV6-5 and TRBJ1-2; 8 nucleotides line up with TRBD1. The TCR sequence derives from a man at least 80 years old in good health. The CDR3 DNA sequence: TGTGCCAGCAGCCGTTCTCAGGGGGCAAATGTCTATGGCTACACCTTC. Protein product: CASSRSQGANVYGYTF.